A selection of T cell receptor beta chains follows, all from one sample in a study of cytomegalovirus exposure and HLA in healthy donors. Using immunoSEQ multiplex PCR, the repertoire was profiled, and TCRdb retains in-frame clones only, with some absent. In the table there are 150,000 to 200,000 clones, around three quarters of which are singletons. Sequenced material: PBMCs. The receptors come from a woman between 45 and 65 years old in good health and CMV-seronegative. CDR3s include the opening cysteine and the closing phenylalanine or tryptophan. Fields, in order: J gene, V gene, CDR3 protein.

TRBJ1-4,TRBV7-9,CASSPRGDGNEKLFF
TRBJ2-7,TRBV11-2,CASSLGGSYEQYF
TRBJ2-3,TRBV7-2,CASSPLGLAARDTQYF
TRBJ2-2,TRBV7-2,CASSLVQVTGELFF
TRBJ2-1,TRBV15,CATRHRDPFNEQFF
TRBJ1-4,TRBV29-1,CSVGEGREKLFF
TRBJ2-7,TRBV27,CASRGGQRGSYEQYF
TRBJ2-1,TRBV11-2,CASSLDLRRGQFF
TRBJ1-6,TRBV6-1,CASSETIPRSSYNSPLHF
TRBJ1-1,TRBV30,CAWSFRGLGTEAFF
TRBJ1-4,TRBV28,CASGQGSEKLFF
TRBJ2-7,TRBV14,CASSQGPGTGPYEQYF
TRBJ1-3,TRBV6-1,CASSTDRYSGNTIYF
TRBJ2-1,TRBV5-6,CASSLGGDHYNNEQFF
TRBJ1-5,TRBV7-7,CASSFALGQPQHF
TRBJ2-5,TRBV6-4,CASSEGRGSQETQYF
TRBJ2-5,TRBV7-2,CASSADSPGGLETQYF
TRBJ1-1,TRBV29-1,CSVRTMNTEAFF
TRBJ2-7,TRBV19,CASTQTGEWEQYF
TRBJ2-7,TRBV7-3,CASSKGQGAYEQYF
TRBJ1-4,TRBV28,CASSLVWVFSKRSGTNEKLFF
-,TRBV13,CASSESTGVNEQYF
TRBJ1-5,TRBV21-1,CASSISQDPGQRRRLSGQPQHF
TRBJ2-3,TRBV4-1,CASSQVVGRGTDTQYF
TRBJ2-7,TRBV7-2,CASSLGQGMSYEQYF
TRBJ1-3,TRBV4-1,CASSQGTQSGNTIYF
TRBJ2-5,TRBV7-2,CASSLSQGVETQYF
TRBJ2-5,TRBV9,CASSVGTGGRETQYF